The 4 T cell receptor beta chains below come from one sample, sequenced in a study of CD4+ T cells in melanoma. Clones were sequenced by immunoSEQ multiplex PCR, and TCRdb holds only the in-frame ones, with some missing. The table lists about 120,000 clones, about 90% of them singletons. The specimen was peripheral blood. The receptors here all came from a human donor with melanoma.

This rearrangement joins TRBV19 to TRBJ2-7; no clear D gene. Germline values: CDR1 LNHDA, CDR2 SQIVND (reference sequence). V lost 6 bases, J lost 1 base, and 16 bases lay in between. The CDR3 has 15 amino acids. This CDR3 reads CASSPEAATSYEQYF. CDR3 nucleotide sequence: TGTGCCAGTAGCCCCGAGGCAGCGACGTCCTACGAGCAGTACTTC.

The chain links TRBV5-1 to TRBJ2-3, with 10 bases aligning to TRBD2. Germline CDR1 reads SGHRS; CDR2 reads YFSETQ. This CDR3 has 16 residues. Losses at the gene ends were 0 bases for V and 5 bases for J; bases not matched to a gene: 6. The CDR3 sequence is CASSLEPSGSVDTQYF. The DNA for the CDR3 is TGCGCCAGCAGCTTGGAGCCTAGCGGGAGTGTAGATACGCAGTATTTT.

J is TRBJ2-5 and V is TRBV28; a weak D match, TRBD1 (5 bases). Germline assignment: CDR1 MDHEN and CDR2 SYDVKM. The CDR3 extends over 14 amino acids. Trimming removed 4 bases from V and 5 bases from J, with 14 bases in between. CDR3 coding DNA: TGTGCCAGCAGTTCCGCAGGGCCTCGGGAGACCCAGTACTTC. It codes for CASSSAGPRETQYF. Together with reference TRBV28 and TRBJ2-5, the CDR3 gives the full variable domain: DVKVTQSSRYLVKRTGEKVFLECVQDMDHENMFWYRQDPGLGLRLIYFSYDVKMKEKGDIPEGYSVSREKKERFSLILESASTNQTSMYLCASSSAGPRETQYFGPGTRLLVL.

V and J are TRBV7-2 and TRBJ1-2; 7 bases match TRBD1. The CDR3 extends over 15 amino acids. V lost 5 bases and J lost 1; bases outside the gene matches: 7. Germline assignment: CDR1 SGHTA and CDR2 FQGNSA. The CDR3 spells CASSRGTAFNYGYTF. The CDR3 DNA is TGTGCCAGCAGCAGAGGGACAGCCTTTAACTATGGCTACACCTTC.